The T cell receptor (beta chain) under discussion was sequenced for a study of vaccination and CD4 T cells after COVID-19. The Oncomine TCR Beta short-read assay was applied to DNA of cultured CD4+ T cells. TCRdb passed the PCR reads through MiXCR, listing each CDR3 protein once. In the table there are about 7,000 distinct CDR3 sequences, about 79% of which are singletons. This CDR3 is 16 amino acids long. Germline V gene data show CDR1 as SEHNR and CDR2 as FQNEAQ (reference sequence). In regard to this clonotype: Its antigen is not known. One end of the junction does not line up with germline, which may come from a read error.

Treatment in this sample: approximately 9-day PBMC culture with coronavirus spike peptide pools or control peptides (ViraFEST assay). ViraFEST enlarged antigen-specific T cell populations with peptide pools and afterwards sequenced TCRs. March to December 2020 was the span of positive PCR dates, which predated US Alpha, Beta and Delta variants. The sequence was obtained from a human donor who had recovered from COVID-19. The material sequenced was CD4+ T cells from blood, cultured in vitro. The chain links TRBV7-9 to TRBJ2-2; 7 positions agree with TRBD1. This chain's CDR3 is CASSHTRQGNTGELFF. The DNA for the CDR3 is TGCGCCAGCAGCCACACGAGACAGGGGAACACCGGGGAGCTGTTTTTT.